Below are 13 T cell receptor beta chains sequenced from a single sample in a study of blood T cell repertoires in COVID-19 (dated by TCRdb to about 2020). Library method: the immunoSEQ multiplex PCR assay. Sourced from immuneACCESS, this table was stored by TCRdb with only in-frame sequences that have V and J called. A share of the clones is absent; for the studies checked, an unresolved V gene accounts for under half, and the remainder has no known explanation. For this sample there are about 230,000 clones; roughly 83% appear just once. The biggest ten clones account for around 2.5% of the sample. Material: peripheral blood. All receptors come from a woman in her 70s with active or convalescent COVID-19.

This chain uses TRBV3-1 (or the pseudogene TRBV3-2) with TRBJ1-1; D is uncertain. The germline V gene encodes CDR1 LGHDT and CDR2 YNNKEL (reference sequence). There are 14 residues in the CDR3. The V gene lost 1 base and the J gene lost 1 base, with 7 bases spanning the gap. Written as DNA, the CDR3 is TGTGCCAGCAGCCAAGGGCTTACGAACACTGAAGCTTTCTTT. Its protein is CASSQGLTNTEAFF.

The chain is built from TRBV16 and TRBJ1-1; D not certain. V lost 3 bases and J lost 1, with 15 bases in between. The CDR3 is 16 residues long. The germline V gene has CDR1 KGHSY and CDR2 FQNENV. The CDR3, as DNA: TGTGCCAGCAGCCATGAGGAGGAGAAGAGGAACACTGAAGCTTTCTTT. This sequence encodes CASSHEEEKRNTEAFF. The full variable domain, rest sourced from reference TRBV16 and TRBJ1-1, is GEEVAQTPKHLVRGEGQKAKLYCAPIKGHSYVFWYQQVLKNEFKFLISFQNENVFDETGMPKERFSAKCLPNSPCSLEIQATKLEDSAVYFCASSHEEEKRNTEAFFGQGTRLTVV.

This clone has a single count. Other DNA sequences in the sample encode the same CDR3. V and J are TRBV4-2 and TRBJ1-4; 10 nucleotides agree with TRBD1. The germline V gene has CDR1 LGHNA and CDR2 YNFKEQ. This CDR3 contains 15 residues. Trimming took 4 bases from V and 5 from J; bases not matched to a gene: 4. The CDR3 protein is CASSRPGQGNEKLFF. In nucleotides, the CDR3 is TGTGCCAGCAGCCGTCCGGGACAGGGGAATGAAAAACTGTTTTTT.

The gene calls are TRBV19 and TRBJ1-4; D is perhaps TRBD1 (6 bases). Germline V gene data show CDR1 as LNHDA and CDR2 as SQIVND (reference sequence). V lost 3 bases and J lost 7, with 12 bases in between. The CDR3 sequence is 14 residues long. The CDR3 coding sequence is TGTGCCAGTAGTATCCAGGGGACGGCTGAAAAACTGTTTTTT. Translated: CASSIQGTAEKLFF.

This CDR3 reads CASSAGLAGADTQYF. In DNA, the CDR3 is TGTGCCAGCAGCGCCGGACTAGCGGGGGCAGATACGCAGTATTTT. The chain recombines TRBV9 with TRBJ2-3, with 13 bases fitting TRBD2. This CDR3 has 15 residues. Unmatched junction bases numbered 2, after V lost 3 bases and J lost 4 bases. Germline lookup yields CDR1 SGDLS and CDR2 YYNGEE.

This clone was seen once. The V gene is TRBV7-9, the J gene TRBJ2-5, with TRBD1 matching 8 bases. CDR1 is SEHNR and CDR2 is FQNEAQ in the germline V gene (reference sequence). The CDR3 sequence is 14 residues long. V dropped 2 bases and J dropped 2; count of bases not matched to a gene: 1. CDR3 amino acids: CASSLTGGQETQYF. The CDR3 bases are TGTGCCAGCAGCTTAACAGGGGGGCAAGAGACCCAGTACTTC. The variable domain in full, with the rest retrieved from reference TRBV7-9 and TRBJ2-5, is DTGVSQNPRHKITKRGQNVTFRCDPISEHNRLYWYRQTLGQGPEFLTYFQNEAQLEKSRLLSDRFSAERPKGSFSTLEIQRTEQGDSAMYLCASSLTGGQETQYFGPGTRLLVL.

The chain is built from TRBV18 and TRBJ1-5, with D uncertain. V was clipped by 3 bases and J by 5 bases, with 5 bases between them. This CDR3 comprises 12 residues. The V gene's germline CDR1 is KGHSH and CDR2 LQKENI. CDR3 loop: CASSPFDQPQHF. The CDR3 coding sequence is TGTGCCAGCTCACCCTTTGATCAGCCCCAGCATTTT.

The chain employs TRBV5-1 and TRBJ2-1; possible D gene TRBD1, 6 bases. This CDR3 comprises 15 residues. Germline loops: CDR1 SGHRS, CDR2 YFSETQ. V dropped 0 bases and J dropped 4 bases, with 11 bases sitting between them. The CDR3 DNA reads TGCGCCAGCAGCTTGGAAGGGGACACGTACAATGAGCAGTTCTTC. It yields the protein CASSLEGDTYNEQFF.

The chain carries TRBV29-1 and TRBJ1-1, with D tentatively TRBD1 (5 bases). V lost 1 base and J lost 3, with 12 bases in between. The CDR3 contains 14 residues. Germline V gives CDR1 SQVTM, CDR2 ANQGSEA. CDR3 nucleotides: TGCAGCGTTGAAGGTCTGCTAGGGGACACTGAAGCTTTCTTT. Its translation is CSVEGLLGDTEAFF.

This rearrangement joins TRBV18 to TRBJ1-5, with a possible D match to TRBD1 (5 bases). The germline gives CDR1 KGHSH, CDR2 LQKENI. The V end lost 2 bases, the J end lost 4 bases, and 15 bases lay between the germline ends. CDR3 length equals 16 residues. CDR3 coding DNA: TGTGCCAGCTCACCAGGGGCCCCCCCTACTAATCAGCCCCAGCATTTT. It codes for CASSPGAPPTNQPQHF.

The J gene is TRBJ2-7, the V gene TRBV6-5; the D gene is possibly TRBD1 (6 bases). The germline V and J ends were trimmed by 4 bases and 4 bases, with 8 bases remaining between them. The CDR3 is made up of 12 amino acids. Germline CDR1 reads MNHEY; CDR2 reads SVGAGI. The CDR3 here is CASSFTGYEQYF. The CDR3 DNA reads as TGTGCCAGCAGTTTTACAGGGTACGAGCAGTACTTC.

The J gene is TRBJ2-3, the V gene TRBV7-2; tentative D call: TRBD1 (6 bases). Per germline, CDR1 SGHTA and CDR2 FQGNSA. The CDR3 has 14 amino acids. V shed 7 bases and J shed 3 bases, with 14 bases lying between them. The CDR3 DNA follows: TGTGCCAGCAACCCCGTTCAGGGGACAGATACGCAGTATTTT. Translating it yields CASNPVQGTDTQYF.

As to this clone: Additional DNA sequences in this sample encode the identical CDR3. This rearrangement joins TRBV20-1 to TRBJ2-1; TRBD1 aligns across 7 bases. CDR1 is DFQATT and CDR2 is SNEGSKA in the germline V gene (reference sequence). V dropped 3 bases and J dropped 2; count of bases not matched to a gene: 1. This CDR3 is 13 amino acids long. The CDR3 DNA reads as TGCAGTGCTAGTACAGGGGCCTACAATGAGCAGTTCTTC. It is translated as CSASTGAYNEQFF.